The rows below give T cell receptor beta chains drawn from one sample of a study of blood T cell repertoires in COVID-19. Libraries were prepared by immunoSEQ multiplex PCR; TCRdb keeps only in-frame clonotypes and omits some of them. The sample carries some 400,000 clones, approximately 89% recorded once. Sequenced sample: PBMCs or T cells enriched from blood (not recorded which). The source is a woman aged 30 to 39 who had recovered from COVID-19. Each CDR3 is given without its conserved first and last residue. A D gene is named only where the DNA matches it firmly. The listing skips clone size in some rows; elsewhere it reads once, few, many or a size class.

. . TRBJ2-5 TRBV10-1 ASRATSRETQY
. . TRBJ1-2 TRBV28 ASSPDNNYGYT
. TRBD2 TRBJ2-7 TRBV4-2 ASSQSSRVGGAGEQY
. TRBD1 TRBJ1-4 TRBV5-1 ASSQEGTASTNEKLF
. . TRBJ1-6 TRBV5-4 ASSLGTSSYNSPLH
. . TRBJ2-4 TRBV5-4 ASSSEGYIQY
once . TRBJ2-7 TRBV2 ASSSWGQHYEQY
. . TRBJ1-1 TRBV28 ASKNTEAF
. . TRBJ2-7 TRBV7-2 ASSSTGLSHYEQY
. TRBD1 TRBJ2-7 TRBV19 ASSMGQGLSEQY
. . TRBJ2-1 TRBV6-2/TRBV6-3 ASSSSSYNEQF
. TRBD1 TRBJ1-2 TRBV6-5 ASSYRDSPSYGYT
. TRBD1 TRBJ2-1 TRBV7-9 ASSLAVPGQGSNEQF
. . TRBJ2-3 TRBV18 ASSPRQNTDTQY
. TRBD1 TRBJ1-5 TRBV30 AWSYNRGDQPQH
. TRBD2 TRBJ2-1 TRBV5-1 ASSRTSGNGNEQF
once TRBD2 TRBJ2-5 TRBV23-1 ASSHGTSGGLQETQY
. . TRBJ1-2 TRBV7-8 ASSHQTAVNYGYT
. TRBD2 TRBJ2-1 TRBV11-2 ASRGLAGEEQF
. TRBD1 TRBJ1-5 TRBV5-1 ASSPGQGDQPQH
. . TRBJ1-5 TRBV14 ASSQDPGVEPQH
. . TRBJ1-6 TRBV28 ASSFARKNSPLH
. TRBD2 TRBJ2-7 TRBV9 ASSVDPTSGLLYEQY
. TRBD1 TRBJ1-3 TRBV7-3 ASSLTGVGNTIY
. TRBD1 TRBJ1-4 TRBV30 AWSVIIWGTDEKLF
. TRBD2 TRBJ2-2 TRBV3-1/TRBV3-2 ASSQPQRGNTGELF